This T cell receptor beta chain was documented in a study of blood T cells in healthy people across ages (dated by TCRdb to 2014 to 2015). In terms of the full investigation: In model experiments, template switching captured roughly one uniquely barcoded TCR beta cDNA molecule for every two T cells. The donors were split into four age groups: young (average around 15 years), middle-aged (about 40), aged (around 67) and long-lived (more than 80). Two additional independent replicas of 1 million unique cDNA reads from the same blood draw were analyzed for two donors (one aged 18 to 30 and one aged 80 or older). Donors of different ages were randomly distributed across sequencing lanes to avoid experimental bias. Using deep sequencing normalized with unique cDNA molecular identifiers, the study measured how TCR beta repertoire diversity changes with age.

This clonotype turned up a few times. The antigen it binds to is not known. No qualities accompany the bases; no much larger clone lies one base away. The method was 5' RACE. Sequencing was performed on an Illumina HiSeq 2500. A second PCR of roughly 6 to 12 cycles was run with a J-beta primer mix and a sample-barcoded 5' primer. A template-switch 5' adaptor carrying 12 random nucleotides introduced a unique molecular identifier onto each TCR beta cDNA molecule. Each sample yielded at least 3 million CDR3-containing paired-end reads. The Mint cDNA synthesis kit, primed by a TRBC-specific oligonucleotide, was used to synthesize first-strand cDNA from all RNA. All cDNA was treated with uracil-DNA glycosylase and then went through a first 18-cycle PCR with the universal primers M1SS and BC2_uni_R. As for how the authors treated the data: Each sample was normalized by randomly selecting 1 million high-quality reads, each carrying a distinct molecular identifier. Instead of being binned into consensus sequences, reads with shared molecular identifiers were discarded. MiTCR, set to a Q25 quality threshold and the strictest error-elimination algorithm, was used for CDR3 identification, clonotype clustering and error correction. A nonparametric unseen species model with Euler transformation was used to estimate lower-bound total TCR beta diversity. Through fastp at Q25 and MiXCR, TCRdb rebuilt clones from the public reads, retaining in-frame beta chains. CDR3 protein duplicates are merged, each entry listing the most common genes and DNA. What appears here as the V and J calls and clone size reflects TCRdb's work, not the paper's. In this sample the table shows around 790,000 distinct CDR3 sequences, under 45% of which occur a single time. About 21% of the sample goes to the ten largest clones.

Overall study outcomes, separate from this receptor: Estimates of total diversity from one million sequenced T cells were regarded as lower bounds and underestimates. A strong correlation was found between observed TCR beta diversity and the percentage of naive T cells measured by flow cytometry. Compared with the aged group, the long-lived group had more naive CD4+ T cells, fewer expanded clones and increased TCR diversity, a pattern suggesting age selection. The CMV infection status of donors was not known, potentially confounding age-related changes in expanded clonotypes. As age increased, observed TCR beta diversity per million T cells dropped in a roughly linear way, and a significant reduction was already evident by age 40. Bulk unsorted PBMC profiling prevented conclusive comparison of naive and antigen-experienced compartments.

From V the trimming removes 5 bases and from J it removes 8 bases, while the gene matches leave 5 bases of the junction unaccounted for. CDR3 length: 14 amino acids, cysteine to phenylalanine. Only the CDR3 DNA is retained, 42 bases long and in frame from the first base. In the germline V gene, CDR1 corresponds to ENHRY and CDR2 to SYGVKD. Systemically healthy Caucasian individuals from Russia, 39 in total and aged roughly 6 to 100 years, were included as donors. Each donor gave 9.5 to 10 milliliters of peripheral blood, drawn into EDTA-treated Vacutainer tubes. Ficoll-Paque density-gradient centrifugation was used to isolate PBMCs, with at least 6.5 million per sample. Trizol reagent was used to extract total RNA from PBMCs, with at least 6 micrograms per sample. Naive CD45RAhigh/CD27high T cell percentages were measured by flow cytometry on a PBMC aliquot from every donor.

Sequencing input: blood. The chain is made from TRBV10-3 and TRBJ2-4; 11 middle bases align to TRBD1. The source of this sequence is a man in his sixties in good health. The bases read TGTGCCATCAGTAGAGGGGACAGGGGGGACATTCAGTACTTC. Translated, it gives CAISRGDRGDIQYF.